A single TCR beta chain is shown here with its context. This sample is part of a study of CD8 T cells in Susac syndrome. Random hexamers were used to reverse transcribe roughly 0.45 to 1 ug of RNA. MiXCR, run by TCRdb on the immunoSEQ multiplex PCR reads, gives a single entry per CDR3 protein. The sample holds 100,000 to 150,000 distinct CDR3 sequences, 95% to 96% seen once. The receptor was derived from a human donor with Susac syndrome. The sequencing sample was made of CD4+ T cells from PBMCs.

The CDR3, as DNA: TGCAGTGCCCTACTTTTCCGAGCTGCGGAAGCCAAAAACATTCAGTACTTC. Amino acid sequence: CSALLFRAAEAKNIQYF. V usage is TRBV20-1 and J usage is TRBJ2-4; D is undetermined. Germline V CDR1 and CDR2: DFQATT, SNEGSKA (reference sequence). The CDR3 runs 17 residues. Trimming shortened V by 6 bases and J by 0 bases, and 21 bases separated the two germline ends.